Below are 3 T cell receptor beta chains sequenced from a single sample in a study of cytomegalovirus exposure and HLA in healthy donors. The study ran its PCR with 60 Vbeta and 13 Jbeta primers. The repertoire was sequenced with immunoSEQ multiplex PCR; TCRdb's copy has only in-frame clones and lacks some. Of more than 95,000 clones listed, 75% to 90% are singletons. The sample taken for sequencing was PBMCs. These receptors all come from a man younger than 35 in good health and CMV-seropositive.

This chain uses TRBV5-1 with TRBJ2-7; 9 bases are a match to TRBD2. Trimming removed 0 bases from V and 1 base from J; junction bases left unmatched: 5. The CDR3 length is 16 residues. CDR1 SGHRS and CDR2 YFSETQ come from the germline V gene. DNA of the CDR3: TGCGCCAGCAGCTTGGATGCAGCGGGGGGTTCCTACGAGCAGTACTTC. This sequence encodes CASSLDAAGGSYEQYF.

The V and J genes are TRBV30 and TRBJ1-2; D is undetermined. Germline V gene data show CDR1 as GTSNPN and CDR2 as SVGIG (reference sequence). Trimming pared 3 bases from V and 8 bases from J, leaving 22 bases between. This CDR3 has 15 residues. CDR3 in DNA: TGTGCCTGGAGCCAATTACATTTCGCCATGCGGGGCTACACCTTC. This codes for CAWSQLHFAMRGYTF. The complete variable domain, with remaining parts taken from reference TRBV30 and TRBJ1-2, reads SQTIHQWPATLVQPVGSPLSLECTVEGTSNPNLYWYRQAAGRGLQLLFYSVGIGQISSEVPQNLSASRPQDRQFILSSKKLLLSDSGFYLCAWSQLHFAMRGYTFGSGTRLTVV.

This chain links TRBV5-1 with TRBJ1-2; the match to TRBD1 covers 8 bases. This CDR3 region has 13 residues. V was clipped by 7 bases and J by 8 bases; unmatched bases: 10. Germline assignment: CDR1 SGHRS and CDR2 YFSETQ. The CDR3 coding sequence is TGCGCCAGCTCCCCAGGGGGCGCAGGCGGCTACACCTTC. Amino acid sequence: CASSPGGAGGYTF.